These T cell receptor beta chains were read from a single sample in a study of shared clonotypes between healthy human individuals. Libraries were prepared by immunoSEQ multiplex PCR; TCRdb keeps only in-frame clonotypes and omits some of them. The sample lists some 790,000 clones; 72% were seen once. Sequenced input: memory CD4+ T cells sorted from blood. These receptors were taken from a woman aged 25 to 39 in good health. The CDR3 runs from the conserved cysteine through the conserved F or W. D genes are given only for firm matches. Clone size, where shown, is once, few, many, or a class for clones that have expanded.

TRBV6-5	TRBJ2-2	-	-	CASSYSTTGRVGELFF	TGTGCCAGCAGTTACTCGACTACAGGAAGGGTCGGGGAGCTGTTTTTT
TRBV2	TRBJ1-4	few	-	CASTPQPDGVLTTNEKLFF	TGTGCCAGCACCCCTCAGCCGGACGGCGTACTTACAACTAATGAAAAACTGTTTTTT
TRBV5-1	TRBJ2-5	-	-	CASSLGRGDETQYF	TGCGCCAGCAGCTTGGGTCGAGGGGATGAGACCCAGTACTTC
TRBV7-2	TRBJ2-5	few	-	CASSTLRSGTQYF	TGTGCCAGCAGCACCCTCCGGAGTGGGACCCAGTACTTC
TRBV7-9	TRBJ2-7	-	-	CASSPRAAFEQYF	TGTGCCAGCAGCCCCCGTGCCGCTTTCGAGCAGTACTTC
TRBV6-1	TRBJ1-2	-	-	CASSESANANYGYTF	TGTGCCAGCAGTGAATCAGCCAACGCTAACTATGGCTACACCTTC
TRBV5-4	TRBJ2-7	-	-	CASSLEGRGSYEQYF	TGTGCCAGCAGCTTGGAGGGACGAGGATCCTACGAGCAGTACTTC
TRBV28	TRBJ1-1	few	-	CASTKARSEAFF	TGTGCCAGCACCAAAGCTCGGTCTGAAGCTTTCTTT
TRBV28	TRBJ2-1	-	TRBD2	CASTAGGGPLYEQFF	TGTGCCAGCACCGCGGGGGGAGGGCCTTTGTATGAGCAGTTCTTC
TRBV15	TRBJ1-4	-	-	CATSRDPGSGEKLFF	TGTGCCACCAGCAGAGATCCTGGGTCAGGGGAAAAACTGTTTTTT
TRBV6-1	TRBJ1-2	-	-	CASSEGSDLVGRLSYGYTF	TGTGCCAGCAGTGAAGGGAGTGATCTCGTTGGCAGATTGTCCTATGGCTACACCTTC
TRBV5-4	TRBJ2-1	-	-	CASSRTMAGSYNEQFF	TGTGCCAGCAGTAGGACGATGGCGGGATCCTACAATGAGCAGTTCTTC
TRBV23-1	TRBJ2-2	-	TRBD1	CASSQSGTGNTGELFF	TGCGCCAGCAGTCAATCCGGGACAGGGAACACCGGGGAGCTGTTTTTT
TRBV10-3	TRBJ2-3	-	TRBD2	CAIQQGLAGGFTDTQYF	TGTGCCATCCAGCAGGGACTAGCGGGAGGCTTCACAGATACGCAGTATTTT
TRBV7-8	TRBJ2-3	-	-	CASSPLQGRGTTDTQYF	TGTGCCAGCAGCCCTTTACAAGGCAGGGGAACGACAGATACGCAGTATTTT
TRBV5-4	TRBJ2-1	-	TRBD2	CASSLGGTSGRYNEQFF	TGTGCCAGCAGCTTGGGAGGGACTAGCGGGAGGTACAATGAGCAGTTCTTC
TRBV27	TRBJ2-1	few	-	CASSLYAGNEQFF	TGTGCCAGCAGTTTATATGCGGGGAATGAGCAGTTCTTC
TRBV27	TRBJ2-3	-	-	CASSRDSDTQYF	TGTGCCAGCAGTCGGGACTCAGATACGCAGTATTTT
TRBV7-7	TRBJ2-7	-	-	CASSLGSGNEQYF	TGTGCCAGCAGCTTGGGATCTGGTAACGAGCAGTACTTC
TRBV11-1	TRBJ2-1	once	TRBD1	CASSLSTGSSFDEQFF	TGTGCCAGCAGCTTATCGACAGGGTCGAGTTTCGATGAGCAGTTCTTC
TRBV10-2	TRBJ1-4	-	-	CASSIRATNEKLFF	TGCGCCAGCAGCATCAGGGCAACTAATGAAAAACTGTTTTTT
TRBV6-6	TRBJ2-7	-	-	CASSYDAATPEQYF	TGTGCCAGCAGTTACGACGCAGCCACTCCAGAGCAGTACTTC
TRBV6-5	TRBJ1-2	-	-	CASSYSPERGYTF	TGTGCCAGCAGTTACTCGCCCGAAAGAGGCTACACCTTC
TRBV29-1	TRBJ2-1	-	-	CSVEDVFRVPDEQFF	TGCAGCGTTGAAGATGTTTTCCGGGTACCGGATGAGCAGTTCTTC
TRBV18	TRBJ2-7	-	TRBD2	CASSPRTSGSHEQYF	TGTGCCAGCTCACCCCGGACTAGCGGGAGCCACGAGCAGTACTTC
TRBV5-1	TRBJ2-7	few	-	CASSWTADPYEQYF	TGCGCCAGCAGCTGGACAGCAGACCCCTACGAGCAGTACTTC
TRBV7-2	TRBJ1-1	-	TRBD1	CASSPGQGKTQGTEAFF	TGTGCCAGCAGCCCCGGACAGGGTAAAACACAGGGCACTGAAGCTTTCTTT
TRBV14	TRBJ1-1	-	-	CASSQGGGLVAFF	TGTGCCAGCAGCCAAGGAGGGGGGTTGGTAGCTTTCTTT
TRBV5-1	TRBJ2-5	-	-	CASRTGSFIETQYF	TGCGCCAGCAGAACTGGGAGTTTTATTGAGACCCAGTACTTC
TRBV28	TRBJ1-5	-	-	CASTSTDQPQHF	TGTGCCAGCACCTCGACAGATCAGCCCCAGCATTTT
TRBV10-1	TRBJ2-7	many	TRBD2	CASLQFYSGRAHEQYF	TGCGCCAGCCTCCAATTTTATAGCGGGAGGGCGCACGAGCAGTACTTC
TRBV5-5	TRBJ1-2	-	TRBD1	CASSRGTGDGYTF	TGTGCCAGCAGCCGCGGGACAGGGGATGGCTACACCTTC
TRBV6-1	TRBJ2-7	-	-	CASSEGVAGWGEQYF	TGTGCCAGCAGTGAAGGGGTCGCGGGGTGGGGCGAGCAGTACTTC
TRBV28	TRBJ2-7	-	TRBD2	CASTPRGGVLYEQYF	TGTGCCAGCACCCCCCGGGGAGGGGTTTTATACGAGCAGTACTTC
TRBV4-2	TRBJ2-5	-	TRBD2	CASSLGLAGGLETQYF	TGTGCCAGCAGCCTAGGACTAGCGGGAGGATTGGAGACCCAGTACTTC
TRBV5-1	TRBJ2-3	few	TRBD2	CASSQTSGSTDTQYF	TGCGCCAGCAGCCAGACTAGCGGGAGCACAGATACGCAGTATTTT
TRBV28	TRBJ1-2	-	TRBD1	CASSLSGGTGVLGVSGYTF	TGTGCCAGCAGTTTAAGTGGCGGGACAGGAGTCCTCGGTGTGTCCGGCTACACCTTC
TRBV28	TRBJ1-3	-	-	CASSLTGIGNTIYF	TGTGCCAGCAGTTTAACCGGAATTGGAAACACCATATATTTT
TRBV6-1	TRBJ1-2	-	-	CASSEPGVGGYTF	TGTGCCAGCAGTGAGCCCGGGGTAGGGGGCTACACCTTC